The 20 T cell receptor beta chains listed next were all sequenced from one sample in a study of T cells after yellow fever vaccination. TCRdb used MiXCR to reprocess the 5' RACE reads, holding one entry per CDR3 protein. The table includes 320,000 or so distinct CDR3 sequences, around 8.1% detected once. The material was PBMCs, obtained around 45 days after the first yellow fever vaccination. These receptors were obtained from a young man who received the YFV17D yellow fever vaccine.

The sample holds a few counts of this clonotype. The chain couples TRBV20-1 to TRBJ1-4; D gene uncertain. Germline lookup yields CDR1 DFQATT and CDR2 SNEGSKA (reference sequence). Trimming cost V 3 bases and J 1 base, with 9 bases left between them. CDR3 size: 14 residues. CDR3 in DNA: TGCAGTGCTAGTGGGTCGGAAACTAATGAAAAACTGTTTTTT. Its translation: CSASGSETNEKLFF.

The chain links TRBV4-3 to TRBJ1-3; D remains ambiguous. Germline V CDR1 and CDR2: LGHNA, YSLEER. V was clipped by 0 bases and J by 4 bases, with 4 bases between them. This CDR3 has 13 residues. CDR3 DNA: TGCGCCAGCAGCCAAGAGTCCGGAAACACCATATATTTT. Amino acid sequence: CASSQESGNTIYF.

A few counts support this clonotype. DNA for the CDR3: TGTGCCAGCAGGGTAGGGGAGACCCAGTACTTC. It codes for CASRVGETQYF. The chain employs TRBV7-2 and TRBJ2-5, with D unresolved. Trimming left V 6 bases short and J 5 bases short, with 7 bases between. In germline, CDR1 is SGHTA, CDR2 FQGNSA. The CDR3 is 11 amino acids.

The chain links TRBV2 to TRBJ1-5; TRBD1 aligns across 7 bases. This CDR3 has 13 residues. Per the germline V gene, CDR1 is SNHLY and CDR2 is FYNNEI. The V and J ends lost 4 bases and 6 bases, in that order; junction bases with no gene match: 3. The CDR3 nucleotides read TGTGCCAGCAGTGCGACAGGGAGTCAGCCCCAGCATTTT. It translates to CASSATGSQPQHF.

This CDR3 is CASSVVGESYEQYF. As DNA, the CDR3 is TGTGCCAGCAGCGTAGTTGGGGAGTCCTACGAGCAGTACTTC. The genes are TRBV9 and TRBJ2-7, with D possibly matching TRBD2 (5 bases). CDR1 SGDLS and CDR2 YYNGEE come from the germline V gene. V was trimmed by 0 bases and J by 1 base, leaving 8 bases between them. The CDR3 covers 14 residues.

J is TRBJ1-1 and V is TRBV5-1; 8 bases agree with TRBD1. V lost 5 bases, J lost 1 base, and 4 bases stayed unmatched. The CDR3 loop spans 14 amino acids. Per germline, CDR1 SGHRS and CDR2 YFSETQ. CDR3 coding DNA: TGCGCCAGCAGGAAGACAGGGGAGAACACTGAAGCTTTCTTT. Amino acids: CASRKTGENTEAFF.

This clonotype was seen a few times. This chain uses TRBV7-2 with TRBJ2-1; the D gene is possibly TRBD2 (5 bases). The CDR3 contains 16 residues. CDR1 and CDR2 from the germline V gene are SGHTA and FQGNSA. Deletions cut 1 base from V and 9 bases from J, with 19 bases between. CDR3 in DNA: TGTGCCAGCAGCTTAGAGCGGCGCGCCTCCCGGGGTGAGCAGTTCTTC. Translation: CASSLERRASRGEQFF.

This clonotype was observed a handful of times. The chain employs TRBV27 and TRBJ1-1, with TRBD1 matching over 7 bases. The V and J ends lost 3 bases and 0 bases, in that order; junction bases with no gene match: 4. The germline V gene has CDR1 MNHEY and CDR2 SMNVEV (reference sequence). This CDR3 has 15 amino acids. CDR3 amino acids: CASSFSGGLNTEAFF. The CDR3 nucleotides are TGTGCCAGCAGTTTCTCAGGGGGATTGAACACTGAAGCTTTCTTT.

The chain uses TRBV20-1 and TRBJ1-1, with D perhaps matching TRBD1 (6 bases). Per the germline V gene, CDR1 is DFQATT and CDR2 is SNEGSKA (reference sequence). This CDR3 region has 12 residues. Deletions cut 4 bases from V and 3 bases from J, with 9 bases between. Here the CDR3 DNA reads TGCAGTGCTAAAGGGGGGGACACTGAAGCTTTCTTT. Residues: CSAKGGDTEAFF.

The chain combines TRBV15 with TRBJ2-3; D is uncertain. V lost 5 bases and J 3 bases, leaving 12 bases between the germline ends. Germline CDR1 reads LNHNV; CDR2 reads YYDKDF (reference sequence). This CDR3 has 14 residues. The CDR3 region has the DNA TGTGCCACCAGCGGGATGTTTGAAACAGATACGCAGTATTTT. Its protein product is CATSGMFETDTQYF.

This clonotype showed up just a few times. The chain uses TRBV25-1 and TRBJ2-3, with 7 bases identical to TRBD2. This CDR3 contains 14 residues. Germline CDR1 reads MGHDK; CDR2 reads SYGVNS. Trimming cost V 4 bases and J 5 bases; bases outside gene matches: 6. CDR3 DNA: TGTGCCAGCAGTGCGGGACTACCTCGAGATACGCAGTATTTT. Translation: CASSAGLPRDTQYF.

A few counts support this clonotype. In DNA form, the CDR3 reads TGTGCCAGCAGCCAAGGGCTAGGTGGGGCCGCCGGGGAGCTGTTTTTT. This translates into CASSQGLGGAAGELFF. This chain links TRBV4-2 with TRBJ2-2, with D maybe TRBD1 (5 bases). Germline CDR1 and CDR2: LGHNA and YNFKEQ. This CDR3 comprises 16 residues. V lost 1 base to trimming and J lost 6 bases, with 15 bases between them.

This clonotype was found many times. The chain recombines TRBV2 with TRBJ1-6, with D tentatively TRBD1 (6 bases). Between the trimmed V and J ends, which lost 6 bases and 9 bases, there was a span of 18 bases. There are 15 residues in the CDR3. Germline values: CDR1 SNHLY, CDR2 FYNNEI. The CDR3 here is CASRDYRDRGSPLHF. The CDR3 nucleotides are TGTGCCAGCAGGGACTACAGGGACCGGGGTTCACCCCTCCACTTT.

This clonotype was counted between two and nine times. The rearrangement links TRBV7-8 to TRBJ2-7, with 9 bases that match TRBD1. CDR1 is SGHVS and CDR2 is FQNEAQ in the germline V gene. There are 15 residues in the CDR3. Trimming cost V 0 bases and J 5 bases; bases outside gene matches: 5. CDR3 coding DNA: TGTGCCAGCAGCTTAGCGGGACAGGGTCTCAACGAGCAGTACTTC. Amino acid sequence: CASSLAGQGLNEQYF.

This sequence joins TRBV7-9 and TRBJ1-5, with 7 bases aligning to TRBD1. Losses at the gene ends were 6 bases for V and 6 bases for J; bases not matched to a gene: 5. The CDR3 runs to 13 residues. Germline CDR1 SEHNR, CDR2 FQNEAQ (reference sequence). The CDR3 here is CASSDRAGQPQHF. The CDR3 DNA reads TGTGCCAGCAGTGACAGGGCCGGTCAGCCCCAGCATTTT.

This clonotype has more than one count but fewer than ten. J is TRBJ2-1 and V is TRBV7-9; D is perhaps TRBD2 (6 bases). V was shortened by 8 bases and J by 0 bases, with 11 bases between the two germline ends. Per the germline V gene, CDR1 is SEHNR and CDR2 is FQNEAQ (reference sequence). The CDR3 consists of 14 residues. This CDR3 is CASGGAVSYNEQFF. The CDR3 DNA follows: TGTGCCAGCGGAGGGGCCGTCTCCTACAATGAGCAGTTCTTC.

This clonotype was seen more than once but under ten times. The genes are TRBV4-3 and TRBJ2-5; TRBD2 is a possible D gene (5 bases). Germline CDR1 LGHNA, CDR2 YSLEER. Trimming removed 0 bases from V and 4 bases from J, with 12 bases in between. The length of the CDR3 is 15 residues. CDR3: CASSQDPTGSETQYF. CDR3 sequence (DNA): TGCGCCAGCAGCCAAGATCCTACGGGGTCAGAGACCCAGTACTTC.

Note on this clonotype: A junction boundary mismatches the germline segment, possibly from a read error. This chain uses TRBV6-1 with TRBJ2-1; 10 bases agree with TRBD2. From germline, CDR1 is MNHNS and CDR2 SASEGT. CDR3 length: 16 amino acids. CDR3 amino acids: CANSPSLAGAYNEQFF. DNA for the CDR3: TGTGCCAACAGTCCCAGTCTAGCGGGGGCTTACAATGAGCAGTTCTTC.

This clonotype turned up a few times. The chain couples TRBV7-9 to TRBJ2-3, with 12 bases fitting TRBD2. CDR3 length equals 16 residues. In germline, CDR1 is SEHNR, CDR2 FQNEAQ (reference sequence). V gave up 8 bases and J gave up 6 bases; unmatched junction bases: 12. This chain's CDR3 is CASALPGTSGRDTQYF. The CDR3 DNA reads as TGTGCCAGCGCCCTTCCAGGGACTAGCGGGCGGGATACGCAGTATTTT. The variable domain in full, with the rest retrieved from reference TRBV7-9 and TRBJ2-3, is DTGVSQNPRHKITKRGQNVTFRCDPISEHNRLYWYRQTLGQGPEFLTYFQNEAQLEKSRLLSDRFSAERPKGSFSTLEIQRTEQGDSAMYLCASALPGTSGRDTQYFGPGTRLTVL.

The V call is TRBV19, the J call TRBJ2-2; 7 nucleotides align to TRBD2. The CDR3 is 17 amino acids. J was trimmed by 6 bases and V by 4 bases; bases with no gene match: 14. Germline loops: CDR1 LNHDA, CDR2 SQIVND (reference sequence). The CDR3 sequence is CASSTPGAGARSGELFF. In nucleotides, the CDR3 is TGTGCCAGTAGTACCCCCGGTGCGGGAGCCCGCTCCGGGGAGCTGTTTTTT.